A selection of T cell receptor beta chains follows, all from one sample in a study of T cells in Graves' hyperthyroidism and ophthalmopathy. A single record per CDR3 protein comes from TCRdb applying MiXCR to the multiplex PCR reads. The table has hundreds of thousands of distinct CDR3 sequences, approximately 15% seen once. Sequencing was done on a sample of blood. These receptors came from a woman aged 40 to 49 with Graves' ophthalmopathy. Each CDR3 is given with its conserved first and last residue. A D gene is named only where the DNA matches it firmly. Rows may omit the clone size; those that give it use once, few, many or a size class.

V gene	clone size	D gene	J gene	CDR3 protein	CDR3 DNA
TRBV4-1	few	NA	TRBJ2-3	CASSQVDSRDTQYF	TGCGCCAGCAGCCAAGTGGACTCTCGGGATACGCAGTATTTT
TRBV7-2	once	TRBD1	TRBJ2-5	CASHVGTGGAPRTQYF	TGTGCCAGCCACGTAGGGACAGGGGGCGCGCCAAGGACCCAGTACTTC
TRBV15	few	TRBD1	TRBJ1-3	CATSRDLTGRGNTIYF	TGTGCCACCAGCAGAGATTTGACAGGGCGAGGAAACACCATATATTTT
TRBV12-3/TRBV12-4	NA	TRBD1	TRBJ1-4	CASSSSGQEKLFF	TGTGCCAGCAGTTCGTCGGGACAGGAAAAACTGTTTTTT
TRBV7-9	NA	NA	TRBJ1-3	CASSLAGPFSGNTIYF	TGTGCCAGCAGCTTGGCAGGGCCCTTCTCTGGAAACACCATATATTTT
TRBV24-1	many	NA	TRBJ2-3	CATSDPPTGRDTQYF	TGTGCCACCAGTGATCCTCCTACAGGGAGAGATACGCAGTATTTT
TRBV2	many	TRBD1	TRBJ1-1	CASSGTGPTEAFF	TGTGCCAGCAGTGGGACAGGGCCGACTGAAGCTTTCTTT
TRBV27	many	TRBD1	TRBJ2-7	CASSSRTGPYEQYF	TGTGCCAGCAGTTCGAGGACAGGACCCTACGAGCAGTACTTC
TRBV13	NA	TRBD2	TRBJ2-5	CASSWTSGGGTQYF	TGTGCCAGCAGCTGGACTAGCGGGGGCGGGACCCAGTACTTC
TRBV13	NA	NA	TRBJ2-7	CASSLEPRWGYYEQYF	TGTGCCAGCAGCCTTGAACCCCGTTGGGGATACTACGAGCAGTACTTC
TRBV6-1	many	NA	TRBJ2-7	CASRRGDTSYEQYF	TGTGCCAGCAGACGGGGAGACACCTCCTACGAGCAGTACTTC
TRBV2	many	TRBD2	TRBJ2-3	CASSRLATSTDTQYF	TGTGCCAGCAGTCGACTAGCGACTAGCACAGATACGCAGTATTTT
TRBV20-1	many	NA	TRBJ2-4	CSANDGKNIQYF	TGCAGTGCTAACGACGGAAAAAACATTCAGTACTTC
TRBV20-1	NA	TRBD1	TRBJ1-6	CSARDLDRGSSYNSPLHF	TGCAGTGCTAGAGATCTGGACAGGGGTTCGTCCTATAATTCACCCCTCCACTTT
TRBV4-1	few	NA	TRBJ2-1	CASSQPGTEQFF	TGCGCCAGCAGTCAACCCGGGACAGAGCAGTTCTTC
TRBV12-3/TRBV12-4	many	TRBD2	TRBJ2-5	CASSFGLANQETQYF	TGTGCCAGCAGTTTCGGACTAGCGAACCAAGAGACCCAGTACTTC